Shown below are 4 T cell receptor beta chains from a single sample sequenced in a study of T cells in Graves' hyperthyroidism and ophthalmopathy (dated by TCRdb to between 2018 and 2021). Library preparation employed multiplex PCR. Sequencing instrument: Illumina HiSeq 2000. The TCR beta CDR3 regions were amplified from the RNA transcripts. The TCR CDR3 was subjected to a first round of RT-PCR using the HTBI primer set and the Qiagen OneStep RT-PCR kit. TCRdb handled the public reads itself, with Q25 trimming in fastp and clone calling in MiXCR, and kept productive beta chains. Rows with a matching CDR3 protein are joined into one entry that keeps the most common DNA and genes. Present in this sample are about 840,000 distinct CDR3 sequences, 38% of which were seen just once. Approximately 10% of the sample is held by the ten biggest clonotypes. Sequencing input: blood. These receptors were obtained from a man younger than 30 with Graves' hyperthyroidism.

V is TRBV6-5 and J is TRBJ2-5, with 9 bases aligning to TRBD2. This CDR3 is 18 amino acids long. Germline V CDR1 and CDR2: MNHEY, SVGAGI. V was pared by 5 bases and J by 3 bases, with 16 bases of the junction left unmatched. As DNA, the CDR3 is TGTGCCAGCAGTGAGGGTCTTCAAGCGGGGGGATATAAAGAGACCCAGTACTTC. As protein: CASSEGLQAGGYKETQYF.

This clonotype was detected a few times. This chain connects TRBV5-5 to TRBJ2-7; D remains ambiguous. The CDR3 runs 13 residues. Looked up from germline, CDR1 is SGHKS and CDR2 is YYEKEE (reference sequence). V lost 4 bases and J 4 bases, leaving 12 bases between the germline ends. The CDR3 DNA follows: TGTGCCAGCAGCCCTAACGCGGTTTACGAGCAGTACTTC. It translates to CASSPNAVYEQYF.

This clonotype was recorded a few times. CDR3 amino acids: CSVDKGRLSRETQYF. CDR3 bases: TGCAGTGTGGATAAGGGGAGGTTGAGTCGAGAGACCCAGTACTTC. The J gene is TRBJ2-5, the V gene TRBV20-1; tentatively, D is TRBD2 (6 bases). V lost 7 bases, J lost 4 bases, and 22 bases lay in between. CDR1 is DFQATT, CDR2 SNEGSKA, per germline (reference sequence). The CDR3 consists of 15 residues.

In the case of this clonotype: A much larger clone lies a single base off, so this may be a read error. This chain joins TRBV15 and TRBJ2-5; 7 nucleotides align to TRBD2. CDR3 length: 14 residues. Per germline, CDR1 LNHNV and CDR2 YYDKDF (reference sequence). The CDR3 nucleotides are TGTGCCGCCAGCAGCTCGGGGGGCCAAGAGACCCAGTACTTC. This translates into CAASSSGGQETQYF.